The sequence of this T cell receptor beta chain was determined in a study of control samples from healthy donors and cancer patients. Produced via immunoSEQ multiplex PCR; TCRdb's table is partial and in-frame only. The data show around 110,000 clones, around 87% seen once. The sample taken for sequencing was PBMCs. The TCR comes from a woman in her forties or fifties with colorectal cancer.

The CDR3 spells CASSPTVVNTEAFF. The CDR3 coding sequence is TGTGCCAGCTCTCCGACAGTTGTGAACACTGAAGCTTTCTTT. V and J are TRBV18 and TRBJ1-1, with TRBD1 as a possible D gene (5 bases). CDR1 is KGHSH, CDR2 LQKENI, per germline. V was pared by 6 bases and J by 0 bases, with 11 bases between. CDR3 length equals 14 residues.